Presented here are 5 T cell receptor beta chains from one specimen sequenced in a study of CD8 T cells in ankylosing spondylitis. MiXCR was run by TCRdb on the 5' RACE reads, yielding one entry per CDR3 protein. The repertoire includes 100,000 to 150,000 distinct CDR3 sequences, about an eighth of them detected once, and about 4% sits in the top ten. Sequencing was performed on blood, either unsorted or a sorted T cell fraction (not recorded which). Every receptor here comes from a female donor with ankylosing spondylitis or in good health (not recorded which).

This clonotype appeared many times. The chain employs TRBV7-9 and TRBJ1-5; the D gene is possibly TRBD1 (6 bases). CDR1 is SEHNR and CDR2 is FQNEAQ in the germline V gene (reference sequence). There are 14 residues in the CDR3. Trimming removed 1 base at V and 7 bases at J, with 11 bases between. CDR3 in amino acids: CASSLDRVGQPQHF. CDR3 bases: TGTGCCAGCAGCTTAGACAGGGTCGGACAGCCCCAGCATTTT.

In its sample, this clonotype was seen many times. The chain uses TRBV7-9 and TRBJ1-1; 8 nucleotides agree with TRBD1. The J segment lost 3 bases and the V segment lost 5 bases, leaving 5 bases of the junction unmatched. Germline values: CDR1 SEHNR, CDR2 FQNEAQ (reference sequence). This CDR3 region has 14 residues. CDR3 in DNA: TGTGCCAGCAGCCCGGACAGGGTGGACACTGAAGCTTTCTTT. Protein: CASSPDRVDTEAFF.

This clonotype was detected many times. This chain joins TRBV18 and TRBJ1-4, with D uncertain. There are 14 residues in the CDR3. The germline V gene has CDR1 KGHSH and CDR2 LQKENI. The V and J ends lost 6 bases and 7 bases respectively, with 15 bases between them. Written as DNA, the CDR3 is TGTGCCAGCTCGACCATAGGGCCGGCTGAAAAACTGTTTTTT. As protein: CASSTIGPAEKLFF.

This clonotype has at least ten counts. The chain is built from TRBV29-1 and TRBJ1-2; 8 bases are a match to TRBD1. Germline CDR1 is SQVTM and CDR2 is ANQGSEA. The V and J ends lost 5 bases and 3 bases, in that order; junction bases with no gene match: 11. The CDR3 runs 15 residues. The CDR3 reads CSVHPGQGGYYGYTF. The CDR3 DNA reads TGCAGCGTTCACCCCGGACAGGGAGGGTACTATGGCTACACCTTC.

This clonotype was recorded at least ten times. The V and J genes are TRBV12-3 or TRBV12-4 and TRBJ1-1; D uncertain. This CDR3 spans 14 amino acids. V was clipped by 2 bases and J by 1 base, with 8 bases between them. CDR3 nucleotides: TGTGCCAGCAGTTTACAGATTGCGAACACTGAAGCTTTCTTT. Its translation: CASSLQIANTEAFF.